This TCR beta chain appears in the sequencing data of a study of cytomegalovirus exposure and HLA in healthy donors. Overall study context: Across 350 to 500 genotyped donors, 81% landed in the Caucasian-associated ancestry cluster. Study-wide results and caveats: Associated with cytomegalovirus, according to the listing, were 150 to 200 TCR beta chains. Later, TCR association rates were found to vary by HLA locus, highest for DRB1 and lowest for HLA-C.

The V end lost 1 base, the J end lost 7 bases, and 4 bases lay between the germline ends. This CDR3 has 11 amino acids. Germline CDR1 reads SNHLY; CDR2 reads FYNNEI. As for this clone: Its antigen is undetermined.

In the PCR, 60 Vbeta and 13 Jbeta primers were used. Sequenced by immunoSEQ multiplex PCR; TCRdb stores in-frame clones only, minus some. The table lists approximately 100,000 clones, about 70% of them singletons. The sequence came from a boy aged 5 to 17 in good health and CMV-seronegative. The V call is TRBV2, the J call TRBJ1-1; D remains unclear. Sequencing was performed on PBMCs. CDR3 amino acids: CASSEESEAFF. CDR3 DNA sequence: TGTGCCAGCAGTGAAGAGAGTGAAGCTTTCTTT. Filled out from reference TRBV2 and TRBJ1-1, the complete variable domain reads EPEVTQTPSHQVTQMGQEVILRCVPISNHLYFYWYRQILGQKVEFLVSFYNNEISEKSEIFDDQFSVERPDGSNFTLKIRSTKLEDSAMYFCASSEESEAFFGQGTRLTVV.